This record covers a single T cell receptor beta chain. The sample comes from a study of blood T cell repertoires in COVID-19. The overall study: COVID-19 samples from acute and convalescent phases originated in the United States, Italy and Spain. PBMCs, B-cell-depleted T cells, or T cells provided the cDNA or gDNA that made up the material.

Some clones are missing from TCRdb's copy, which holds only in-frame ones; the method was immunoSEQ multiplex PCR. The sample shows 200,000 to 250,000 clones, 75% to 85% of them seen only once. The V gene's germline CDR1 is SNHLY and CDR2 FYNNEI. The CDR3 spans 15 residues. V was trimmed by 7 bases and J by 2 bases, leaving 18 bases between them. The sample comprised peripheral blood. V and J are TRBV2 and TRBJ2-7, with D unclear. The receptor comes from a woman aged 25 to 39 with COVID-19, enrolled during active disease. The CDR3 reads CASNQETVETYEQYF. CDR3 nucleotide sequence: TGTGCCAGCAACCAAGAAACGGTGGAGACCTACGAGCAGTACTTC.